The 16 T cell receptor beta chains listed next were all sequenced from one sample in a study of human T cells and chemical hapten exposure. The sample's time point: healthy volunteer bleed at 2 weeks. From whole blood left unfractionated, total RNA was extracted. Each CDR3 protein gets one entry after TCRdb re-called the RACE reads with MiXCR. Among approximately 90,000 distinct CDR3 sequences listed, approximately 10% were seen once. Material for sequencing was whole blood. These receptor sequences come from a female donor in good health. Some clones in this sample may be carry-over from other donors' samples.

This clonotype was counted between two and nine times. The chain combines TRBV2 with TRBJ2-3; 7 bases align to TRBD1. The germline gives CDR1 SNHLY, CDR2 FYNNEI. The V segment lost 7 bases and the J segment 6 bases; nucleotides outside the gene matches: 13. There are 15 residues in the CDR3. The chain's CDR3 is CASTGRQGPGDTQYF. DNA for the CDR3: TGTGCCAGCACCGGAAGACAGGGACCGGGTGATACGCAGTATTTT.

This clonotype has at least ten counts. This sequence joins TRBV6-1 and TRBJ1-1; D not resolved. The V end lost 1 base, the J end lost 6 bases, and 6 bases lay between the germline ends. The CDR3 spans 12 residues. Looked up from germline, CDR1 is MNHNS and CDR2 is SASEGT. CDR3 DNA sequence: TGTGCCAGCAGTGAAGTGTTCGCTGAAGCTTTCTTT. It codes for CASSEVFAEAFF.

The chain uses TRBV3-1 and TRBJ2-1; D not certain. Trimming stripped 0 bases from V and 9 bases from J, with 6 bases between. CDR1 and CDR2 (germline): LGHDT, YNNKEL (reference sequence). The CDR3 covers 12 residues. The CDR3 reads CASSQDLSEQFF. The CDR3 nucleotides are TGTGCCAGCAGCCAAGATCTCAGTGAGCAGTTCTTC.

The chain carries TRBV20-1 and TRBJ1-4; D unclear. The CDR3 is 13 amino acids. Trimming took off 0 bases at V and 5 bases at J, with 7 bases between the two ends. The V gene's germline CDR1 is DFQATT and CDR2 SNEGSKA (reference sequence). CDR3 sequence: CSAREGANEKLFF. CDR3 nucleotide sequence: TGCAGTGCTAGAGAGGGAGCAAATGAAAAACTGTTTTTT.

The sample holds a few counts of this clonotype. This rearrangement joins TRBV9 to TRBJ2-5; 8 bases are shared with TRBD1. This CDR3 spans 16 amino acids. With 0 bases clipped from V and 5 bases from J, the junction kept 9 bases outside the gene matches. The germline CDR1 and CDR2 sequences are SGDLS and YYNGEE. CDR3 protein: CASSVGQGALGETQYF. The CDR3 nucleotides read TGTGCCAGCAGCGTAGGCCAGGGGGCCTTAGGTGAGACCCAGTACTTC.

This clonotype occurred many times. This chain links TRBV7-2 with TRBJ2-7; maybe TRBD1 (6 bases). The CDR3 is 14 amino acids. Germline V CDR1 and CDR2: SGHTA, FQGNSA. Trimming removed 1 base at V and 3 bases at J, with 10 bases between. CDR3 nucleotide sequence: TGTGCCAGCAGCTTAGAGGACAGAATCTACGAGCAGTACTTC. Its protein is CASSLEDRIYEQYF.

The chain recombines TRBV5-6 with TRBJ1-4; D is unresolved. CDR3 length equals 16 residues. Germline CDR1 SGHDT, CDR2 YYEEEE. V was clipped by 4 bases and J by 4 bases, with 17 bases between them. The CDR3, as DNA: TGTGCCAGCAGCCTAACCCCGAGGGCGGTTAATGAAAAACTGTTTTTT. This codes for CASSLTPRAVNEKLFF.

This chain's CDR3 is CASSLVETTNEKLFF. In nucleotides, the CDR3 is TGTGCCAGCAGCTTAGTCGAGACAACTAATGAAAAACTGTTTTTT. J is TRBJ1-4 and V is TRBV7-2; D unresolved. The CDR3 is made up of 15 amino acids. Germline V lookup: CDR1 SGHTA, CDR2 FQGNSA. With 1 base removed from V and 0 bases from J, the gap between germline ends came to 6 bases.

The V gene is TRBV5-1, the J gene TRBJ2-7; D is unresolved. CDR3 length equals 13 residues. The germline gives CDR1 SGHRS, CDR2 YFSETQ. Trimming left V 0 bases short and J 2 bases short, with 6 bases between. CDR3: CASSLDFAYEQYF. CDR3 DNA: TGCGCCAGCAGCTTGGATTTCGCCTACGAGCAGTACTTC.

This clonotype was detected only a few times. This sequence joins TRBV7-3 and TRBJ2-1; 13 nucleotides line up with TRBD2. Germline V CDR1 and CDR2: SGHTA, FQGTGA. V lost 2 bases and J lost 12; bases outside the gene matches: 4. The CDR3 has 14 amino acids. The CDR3 region is CASSLGTSGDLQFF. The CDR3 DNA reads TGTGCCAGCAGCTTAGGGACTAGCGGGGATCTGCAGTTCTTC.

The V call is TRBV12-3 or TRBV12-4, the J call TRBJ1-4; 9 bases fit TRBD1. This CDR3 region has 13 residues. The ends lost 9 bases at V and 8 bases at J; junction bases unmatched: 7. CDR3: CASGTGMVEKLFF. In nucleotides, the CDR3 is TGTGCCAGTGGGACAGGGATGGTGGAAAAACTGTTTTTT.

In its sample, this clonotype was seen a few times. The rearrangement uses TRBV28 and TRBJ2-7; D gene ambiguous. This CDR3 spans 12 amino acids. Deletions cut 4 bases from V and 1 base from J, with 5 bases between. CDR1 and CDR2 (germline): MDHEN, SYDVKM. CDR3 loop: CASSSMSYEQYF. CDR3 in DNA: TGTGCCAGCAGTTCCATGTCCTACGAGCAGTACTTC. The entire variable domain, with the rest obtained from reference TRBV28 and TRBJ2-7, is as follows: DVKVTQSSRYLVKRTGEKVFLECVQDMDHENMFWYRQDPGLGLRLIYFSYDVKMKEKGDIPEGYSVSREKKERFSLILESASTNQTSMYLCASSSMSYEQYFGPGTRLTVT.

V gene TRBV25-1 combines with J gene TRBJ2-1; no definite D call. V was cut by 6 bases and J by 5 bases, with 8 bases left in between. Looked up from germline, CDR1 is MGHDK and CDR2 is SYGVNS. The CDR3 totals 12 residues. CDR3 residues: CASSPINNEQFF. CDR3 DNA sequence: TGTGCCAGCAGCCCCATCAACAATGAGCAGTTCTTC.

The chain recombines TRBV7-2 with TRBJ2-1; perhaps TRBD1 as D (6 bases). The CDR3 is 13 amino acids. Germline CDR1 SGHTA, CDR2 FQGNSA. V lost 3 bases to trimming and J lost 5 bases, with 8 bases between them. The chain's CDR3 is CASSFYRDNEQFF. DNA of the CDR3: TGTGCCAGCAGCTTTTACAGGGACAATGAGCAGTTCTTC.

This chain links TRBV29-1 with TRBJ1-1; D uncertain. CDR1 and CDR2 (germline): SQVTM, ANQGSEA. This CDR3 is built from 13 residues. The ends were cut back, 1 base at V and 0 bases at J, with 6 bases in the middle. This CDR3 is CSVEGWLNTEAFF. The DNA of the CDR3 is TGCAGCGTTGAAGGGTGGCTGAACACTGAAGCTTTCTTT.

This chain connects TRBV2 to TRBJ2-3, with 8 nucleotides matching TRBD2. V dropped 7 bases and J dropped 3; count of bases not matched to a gene: 0. Looked up from germline, CDR1 is SNHLY and CDR2 is FYNNEI. The CDR3 is made up of 12 amino acids. CDR3 DNA sequence: TGTGCCAGCACGGGGGGGACAGATACGCAGTATTTT. It translates to CASTGGTDTQYF.